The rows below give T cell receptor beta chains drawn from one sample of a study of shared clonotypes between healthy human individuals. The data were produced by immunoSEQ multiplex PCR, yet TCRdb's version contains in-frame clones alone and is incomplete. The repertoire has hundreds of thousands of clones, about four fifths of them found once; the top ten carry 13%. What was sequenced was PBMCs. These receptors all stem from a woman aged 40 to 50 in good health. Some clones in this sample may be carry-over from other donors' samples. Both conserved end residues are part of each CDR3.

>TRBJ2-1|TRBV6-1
CASSEVLAVYNEQFF
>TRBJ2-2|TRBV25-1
CASSYLGELFF
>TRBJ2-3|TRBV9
CASSSRERVDTQYF
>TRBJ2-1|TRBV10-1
CASSESGSNEQFF
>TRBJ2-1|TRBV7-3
CASSPPGGTYNEQFF
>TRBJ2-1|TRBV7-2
CASSLVGWGPPSVNEQFF
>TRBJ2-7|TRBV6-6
CASSRLGTGRTYEQYF
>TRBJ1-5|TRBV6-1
CASRWDNNQPQHF
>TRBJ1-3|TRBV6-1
CASSPGTGSGNTIYF
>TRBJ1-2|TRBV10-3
CAISESRGANGYTF
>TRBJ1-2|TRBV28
CASSLGGSSRGYTF
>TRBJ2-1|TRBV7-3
CASSSPWVGNEQFF
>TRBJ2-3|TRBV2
CASKTSGSSDTQYF
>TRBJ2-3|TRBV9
CASSGPGGSTDTQYF
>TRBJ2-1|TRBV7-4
CASSPGKVADRNEQFF
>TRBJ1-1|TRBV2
CASSLDRPPTEAFF
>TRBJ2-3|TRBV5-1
CASSFEGRQDTQYF
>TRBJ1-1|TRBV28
CASRLGGANTEAFF
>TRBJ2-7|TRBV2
CASTSGGYEQYF
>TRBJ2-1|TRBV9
CASSVAGSYNEQFF
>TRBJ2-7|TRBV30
CAWSSPFYEQYF
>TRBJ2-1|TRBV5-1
CASSPSTQNNEQFF
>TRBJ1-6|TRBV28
CASSRGRRRTNSPLHF
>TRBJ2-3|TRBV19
CASSTRPVGTDTQYF
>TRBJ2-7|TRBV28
CASSRTSGSYEQYF
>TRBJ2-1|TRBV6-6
CASKEEDMNEQFF